Shown below are 10 T cell receptor beta chains from a single sample sequenced in a study of monozygotic twins with cystic fibrosis. Clones were read by immunoSEQ multiplex PCR, and TCRdb kept only the in-frame ones, dropping some. Among more than 15,000 clones, roughly nine tenths were seen once, and the ten largest hold around 1.5%. Sequencing input: blood. Receptor source: a girl aged 2-15 years with cystic fibrosis.

This chain connects TRBV28 to TRBJ2-7; 11 nucleotides align to TRBD2. Per the germline V gene, CDR1 is MDHEN and CDR2 is SYDVKM. With V trimmed by 5 bases and J by 1 base, 10 bases remained unmatched. The CDR3 extends over 17 amino acids. The DNA for the CDR3 is TGTGCCAGCAGTCCCGGGACTAGCGGACCCCCTTCCTACGAGCAGTACTTC. Translation gives CASSPGTSGPPSYEQYF.

This chain links TRBV30 with TRBJ1-1; D remains ambiguous. Trimming removed 3 bases from V and 3 bases from J, with 11 bases in between. The CDR3 is 13 residues long. Germline values: CDR1 GTSNPN, CDR2 SVGIG (reference sequence). CDR3 sequence: CAWRWGRDTEAFF. DNA for the CDR3: TGTGCCTGGAGATGGGGAAGGGACACTGAAGCTTTCTTT.

The chain combines TRBV30 with TRBJ1-3, with D tentatively TRBD1 (6 bases). The germline V gene encodes CDR1 GTSNPN and CDR2 SVGIG (reference sequence). The ends were cut back, 2 bases at V and 1 base at J, with 15 bases in the middle. CDR3 length: 16 residues. The CDR3 loop is CAWSPGGGHSGNTIYF. CDR3 in DNA: TGTGCCTGGAGTCCCGGTGGGGGGCATTCTGGAAACACCATATATTTT.

The chain recombines TRBV15 with TRBJ2-1, with 7 bases identical to TRBD2. Trimming cost V 4 bases and J 2 bases; bases outside gene matches: 5. In germline, CDR1 is LNHNV, CDR2 YYDKDF (reference sequence). This CDR3 has 15 residues. Here the CDR3 reads CATSMSGRAYNEQFF. In nucleotides, the CDR3 is TGTGCCACCAGCATGAGTGGGAGGGCCTACAATGAGCAGTTCTTC. Using reference TRBV15 and TRBJ2-1 for the parts outside the CDR3, the full variable domain is DAMVIQNPRYQVTQFGKPVTLSCSQTLNHNVMYWYQQKSSQAPKLLFHYYDKDFNNEADTPDNFQSRRPNTSFCFLDIRSPGLGDTAMYLCATSMSGRAYNEQFFGPGTRLTVL.

The chain joins TRBV5-1 to TRBJ2-4; D perhaps matches TRBD2 (5 bases). V was clipped by 4 bases and J by 5 bases, with 10 bases between them. This CDR3 contains 13 residues. CDR1 is SGHRS, CDR2 YFSETQ, per germline. This chain's CDR3 is CASSIGSENIQYF. The CDR3 region has the DNA TGCGCCAGCAGCATAGGGAGCGAAAACATTCAGTACTTC.

The rearrangement links TRBV30 to TRBJ1-2, with 7 bases aligning to TRBD1. Germline CDR1 GTSNPN, CDR2 SVGIG (reference sequence). J was trimmed by 0 bases and V by 3 bases; bases with no gene match: 7. The CDR3 length is 15 residues. CDR3 coding DNA: TGTGCCTGGAGACCCCCCGGACAGGCTAACTATGGCTACACCTTC. It yields the protein CAWRPPGQANYGYTF.

V usage is TRBV5-5 and J usage is TRBJ2-7; no clear D gene. The CDR3 runs 12 residues. Per the germline V gene, CDR1 is SGHKS and CDR2 is YYEKEE (reference sequence). V was pared by 6 bases and J by 3 bases, with 10 bases between. This CDR3 is CASIGPGYEQYF. Written as DNA, the CDR3 is TGTGCCAGCATCGGGCCCGGCTACGAGCAGTACTTC.

The rearrangement uses TRBV7-6 and TRBJ2-7, with D perhaps being TRBD1 or TRBD2 (6 bases each). Trimming left V 5 bases short and J 6 bases short, with 14 bases between. CDR1 SGHVS and CDR2 FNYEAQ come from the germline V gene. This CDR3 comprises 13 residues. CDR3 protein: CASSPEGVSEQYF. CDR3 bases: TGTGCCAGCAGCCCGGAGGGGGTATCCGAGCAGTACTTC. Complete variable domain (other parts from reference TRBV7-6 and TRBJ2-7): GAGVSQSPRYKVTKRGQDVALRCDPISGHVSLYWYRQALGQGPEFLTYFNYEAQQDKSGLPNDRFSAERPEGSISTLTIQRTEQRDSAMYRCASSPEGVSEQYFGPGTRLTVT.

This clone has a single count. This chain connects TRBV5-6 to TRBJ1-2; a weak D match, TRBD1 (5 bases). Trimming cost V 0 bases and J 5 bases, with 5 bases left between them. The V gene's germline CDR1 is SGHDT and CDR2 YYEEEE. The CDR3 is made up of 12 amino acids. Written as DNA, the CDR3 is TGTGCCAGCAGCTTGGCAGGGTATGGCTACACCTTC. Protein: CASSLAGYGYTF.

V is TRBV16 and J is TRBJ1-6, with TRBD1 as a possible D gene (6 bases). The CDR3 sequence is 14 residues long. Germline V gives CDR1 KGHSY, CDR2 FQNENV. V was trimmed by 4 bases and J by 9 bases, leaving 13 bases between them. This chain's CDR3 is CASSLPGAGSPLHF. The CDR3 nucleotides are TGTGCCAGCAGCCTACCAGGGGCTGGTTCACCCCTCCACTTT.